This T cell receptor beta chain originates from a study of cytomegalovirus exposure and HLA in healthy donors. Study details: T cells numbering around 200 million yielded some 110 million unique TCR beta sequences in an earlier analysis.

A note on this clone: Its specificity is unknown.

Study results and limitations: Available immune exposure information was restricted to CMV serostatus only.

This CDR3 spans 13 amino acids. The J segment lost 8 bases and the V segment lost 1 base, leaving 4 bases of the junction unmatched. Germline CDR1 SGHNT, CDR2 YYREEE (reference sequence). The PCR had 60 Vbeta and 13 Jbeta primers. Clones were sequenced by immunoSEQ multiplex PCR, and TCRdb holds only the in-frame ones, with some missing. The sample includes almost 95,000 clones, around two thirds of them seen just once. The origin of this receptor is a man aged 25 to 45 in good health and CMV-seronegative. Sequences were obtained from PBMCs. The chain recombines TRBV5-4 with TRBJ1-2; TRBD1 matches at 8 bases. The CDR3 region is CASSLQGAAGYTF. In nucleotides, the CDR3 is TGTGCCAGCAGCTTGCAGGGGGCGGCGGGCTACACCTTC.